This T cell receptor beta chain was retrieved from a study of blood T cell repertoires in COVID-19. This clone was seen just once. TCRdb's copy holds only in-frame clones and misses some; the assay was immunoSEQ multiplex PCR. The sample comprises about 64,000 clones, 88% of which are singletons, and 10% rests with the top ten. The CDR3 loop spans 15 amino acids. Looked up from germline, CDR1 is KGHSH and CDR2 is LQKENI. The junction had 10 bases not matched to a gene; V was cut back by 3 bases and J by 8 bases. The chain links TRBV18 to TRBJ1-1, with 9 bases fitting TRBD1. Sequencing was performed on PBMCs or T cells enriched from blood (not recorded which). This TCR was sampled from a woman in her thirties or forties who had recovered from COVID-19. The CDR3 DNA reads TGTGCCAGCTCACCTCCTACAGGGGGCAGGGGGGAAGCTTTCTTT. Its translation: CASSPPTGGRGEAFF.